These 3 T cell receptor beta chains share one sample of origin, sequenced in a study of blood T cell repertoires in COVID-19. Method: immunoSEQ multiplex PCR; TCRdb's copy keeps in-frame clones and lacks some. Among 250,000 to 350,000 clones, roughly 89% were seen once, and the ten largest hold around 4.5%. Specimen: PBMCs or T cells enriched from blood (not recorded which). These receptors came from a woman under 30 with acute COVID-19.

The CDR3, as DNA: TGTGCCAGCAGCTTAGCCGGGACAGGGGGCACTGGGGCCAACGTCCTGACTTTC. Protein sequence: CASSLAGTGGTGANVLTF. The V call is TRBV7-2, the J call TRBJ2-6; 12 bases are shared with TRBD1. V lost 0 bases to trimming and J lost 2 bases; unmatched junction nucleotides: 2. Germline-derived CDR1 and CDR2 are SGHTA and FQGNSA. The CDR3 covers 18 residues.

V and J are TRBV27 and TRBJ2-7; unclear D gene. Germline V CDR1 and CDR2: MNHEY, SMNVEV (reference sequence). V was trimmed by 3 bases and J by 1 base, leaving 7 bases between them. This CDR3 is built from 13 residues. CDR3: CASSLGRSYEQYF. The CDR3 bases are TGTGCCAGCAGTTTGGGCAGGTCCTACGAGCAGTACTTC.

V usage is TRBV24-1 and J usage is TRBJ2-7; weak D call: TRBD1 (6 bases). The CDR3 consists of 14 residues. Trimming stripped 3 bases from V and 0 bases from J, with 8 bases between. Germline V gives CDR1 KGHDR, CDR2 SFDVKD. CDR3 nucleotide sequence: TGTGCCACCAGTGATGGGGACAACTCCTACGAGCAGTACTTC. Translated, it gives CATSDGDNSYEQYF.